Shown below are 32 T cell receptor beta chains from a single sample sequenced in a study of lymphopenia after photon versus proton radiotherapy (dated by TCRdb to between 2017 and 2020). The library was produced with the immunoSEQ multiplex PCR assay. Entries here come from immuneACCESS through TCRdb and include only in-frame sequences with V and J called. Some clones fail to appear in such tables; in the studies checked, an unresolved V gene covers under half of the shortfall, and the cause of the remainder is unknown. Recorded for this sample are about 16,000 clones; around 85% of them occurred a single time. Under 65% of the sample rests with the top ten. The material sequenced was peripheral blood, taken from a patient treated with proton-based radiotherapy. These receptors were obtained from a woman aged 60-70 years with cholangiocarcinoma. Some clones in this sample may be carry-over from other donors' samples.

The rearrangement uses TRBV27 and TRBJ1-5; D is possibly TRBD1 (6 bases). Germline lookup yields CDR1 MNHEY and CDR2 SMNVEV (reference sequence). This CDR3 is built from 14 residues. V was shortened by 6 bases and J by 5 bases, with 14 bases between the two germline ends. The CDR3 coding sequence is TGTGCCAGCAGCCGGGACAAAACCTATCAGCCCCAGCATTTT. It specifies CASSRDKTYQPQHF.

The chain links TRBV7-3 to TRBJ1-1; 7 bases match TRBD1. Germline V gives CDR1 SGHTA, CDR2 FQGTGA. Unmatched junction bases numbered 7, after V lost 5 bases and J lost 4 bases. The CDR3 spans 14 residues. The CDR3, as DNA: TGTGCCAGCAGCCCGAACAGGGGACGCACTGAAGCTTTCTTT. Protein sequence: CASSPNRGRTEAFF.

The rearrangement joins TRBV29-1 to TRBJ1-4; 7 bases fit TRBD1. Germline CDR1 SQVTM, CDR2 ANQGSEA. The CDR3 contains 13 residues. J gave up 8 bases and V 1 base, and 4 bases lay outside the gene matches. The CDR3 sequence: CSVEVGGAEKLFF. The CDR3 bases are TGCAGCGTTGAAGTAGGGGGCGCGGAAAAACTGTTTTTT.

The chain employs TRBV12-5 and TRBJ2-1; D is perhaps TRBD2 (5 bases). V lost 7 bases and J 3 bases, leaving 22 bases between the germline ends. The germline CDR1 and CDR2 sequences are LGHNT and FRNRAP. There are 17 residues in the CDR3. In DNA form, the CDR3 reads TGTGCTAGTGACCGACCTGGGGAGCGGAGACGCTACAATGAGCAGTTCTTC. Protein: CASDRPGERRRYNEQFF.

The genes are TRBV6-5 and TRBJ1-2; D is unclear. V lost 4 bases, J lost 2 bases, and 5 bases lay in between. The germline V gene has CDR1 MNHEY and CDR2 SVGAGI. The length of the CDR3 is 12 residues. CDR3 nucleotides: TGTGCCAGCAGTTCCCCGAACTATGGCTACACCTTC. Protein product: CASSSPNYGYTF.

The V call is TRBV28, the J call TRBJ2-7; D remains ambiguous. This CDR3 is 15 amino acids long. V gave up 2 bases and J gave up 0 bases, with 11 bases separating them. Germline V gene lookup returns CDR1 MDHEN and CDR2 SYDVKM. CDR3 amino acids: CASSLGTAGSYEQYF. The CDR3 nucleotides are TGTGCCAGCAGTTTAGGAACAGCCGGCTCCTACGAGCAGTACTTC.

The chain uses TRBV18 and TRBJ1-2; 8 nucleotides line up with TRBD1. The length of the CDR3 is 17 residues. The germline V gene has CDR1 KGHSH and CDR2 LQKENI. With 2 bases clipped from V and 3 bases from J, the junction kept 11 bases outside the gene matches. CDR3 protein: CASSPSQGERAYYGYTF. The CDR3 DNA follows: TGTGCCAGCTCACCATCACAGGGGGAGAGGGCATACTATGGCTACACCTTC.

The chain joins TRBV9 to TRBJ1-1, with D maybe TRBD1 (6 bases). This CDR3 spans 15 amino acids. Trimming shortened V by 2 bases and J by 0 bases, and 11 bases separated the two germline ends. The germline V gene has CDR1 SGDLS and CDR2 YYNGEE. As DNA, the CDR3 is TGTGCCAGCAGCGTTTGGACAGAATTGAACACTGAAGCTTTCTTT. Protein sequence: CASSVWTELNTEAFF.

V usage is TRBV6-5 and J usage is TRBJ2-1; D perhaps matches TRBD2 (6 bases). Germline loops: CDR1 MNHEY, CDR2 SVGAGI. The V end was cut by 2 bases, the J end by 9 bases, with 14 bases between. The CDR3 consists of 14 residues. The CDR3 region has the DNA TGTGCCAGCAGTTACGGCGGGACGGGCGGTGAGCAGTTCTTC. Translation gives CASSYGGTGGEQFF.

For this clone: Its ends do not fully match the called genes, so a read error is possible. The chain uses TRBV5-3 and TRBJ1-5; D is unresolved. TRBV5-3 is an open reading frame whose function is uncertain. The CDR3 extends over 15 amino acids. CDR3 DNA sequence: TGTGCCAGCAGCTCTGGCGGCTATAGCAGGCAGCCCCAGCATTTT. It translates to CASSSGGYSRQPQHF.

This chain connects TRBV6-1 to TRBJ1-1; 8 nucleotides match TRBD1. The germline V gene has CDR1 MNHNS and CDR2 SASEGT. The V and J ends lost 2 bases and 4 bases, in that order; junction bases with no gene match: 3. CDR3 size: 14 residues. The CDR3 is CASSEMDRVTEAFF. CDR3 bases: TGTGCCAGCAGTGAAATGGACAGGGTCACTGAAGCTTTCTTT.

The chain joins TRBV6-6 to TRBJ1-2, with TRBD1 matching over 8 bases. Trimming removed 5 bases from V and 7 bases from J; junction bases left unmatched: 12. Germline assignment: CDR1 MNHNY and CDR2 SVGAGI (reference sequence). This CDR3 comprises 15 residues. The DNA for the CDR3 is TGTGCCAGCAGTCCTATATCCGGGACAGGTTTTGGCTACACCTTC. It is translated as CASSPISGTGFGYTF.

The chain carries TRBV19 and TRBJ2-5; tentatively, D is TRBD1 or TRBD2 (5 bases each). CDR3 length: 13 amino acids. Trimming stripped 5 bases from V and 4 bases from J, with 11 bases between. Looked up from germline, CDR1 is LNHDA and CDR2 is SQIVND (reference sequence). The CDR3 protein is CASSPSGRETQYF. CDR3 bases: TGTGCCAGTAGTCCCTCGGGACGAGAGACCCAGTACTTC.

The V call is TRBV7-2, the J call TRBJ1-6, with 7 bases lining up with TRBD1. The CDR3 extends over 15 amino acids. The V gene's germline CDR1 is SGHTA and CDR2 FQGNSA. Trimming removed 5 bases from V and 6 bases from J; junction bases left unmatched: 7. The chain's CDR3 is CASSRQGTGNSPLHF. In nucleotides, the CDR3 is TGTGCCAGCAGCCGACAGGGTACGGGTAATTCACCCCTCCACTTT.

The chain is built from TRBV27 and TRBJ1-1, with D possibly matching TRBD1 (5 bases). V was pared by 2 bases and J by 3 bases, with 13 bases between. The CDR3 length is 15 residues. Germline assignment: CDR1 MNHEY and CDR2 SMNVEV (reference sequence). The CDR3 sequence: CASSLRGRADTEAFF. CDR3 in DNA: TGTGCCAGCAGTTTAAGGGGCCGTGCGGACACTGAAGCTTTCTTT.

The chain links TRBV5-1 to TRBJ2-3; TRBD2 aligns across 11 bases. This CDR3 comprises 18 residues. J lost 0 bases, V lost 3 bases, and 9 bases had no gene match. Germline V CDR1 and CDR2: SGHRS, YFSETQ. This CDR3 reads CASSWRVAGGMSTDTQYF. Here the CDR3 DNA reads TGCGCCAGCAGCTGGCGCGTAGCGGGGGGGATGAGCACAGATACGCAGTATTTT.

The J gene is TRBJ2-3, the V gene TRBV7-3; 7 bases map to TRBD1. This CDR3 is built from 15 residues. V dropped 2 bases and J dropped 2; count of bases not matched to a gene: 4. The germline CDR1 and CDR2 sequences are SGHTA and FQGTGA. CDR3 coding DNA: TGTGCCAGCAGCTTACGACAGGGCCCCACAGATACGCAGTATTTT. It translates to CASSLRQGPTDTQYF.

Regarding this clone: One end of the junction does not line up with germline, which may come from a read error. V is TRBV7-2 and J is TRBJ2-4, with 8 bases identical to TRBD1. Germline CDR1 is SGHTA and CDR2 is FQGNSA. The CDR3 has 16 residues. The CDR3 bases are TGTGCCAGCAGCCACGGACAGGGACGAGCCCAAAACATTCAGTACTTC. This gives the protein CASSHGQGRAQNIQYF. Filled out from reference TRBV7-2 and TRBJ2-4, the complete variable domain reads GAGVSQSPSNKVTEKGKDVELRCDPISGHTALYWYRQSLGQGLEFLIYFQGNSAPDKSGLPSDRFSAERTGGSVSTLTIQRTQQEDSAVYLCASSHGQGRAQNIQYFGAGTRLSVL.

This chain joins TRBV21-1 and TRBJ2-3; the table's D call, TRBD1, has no DNA check behind it. TRBV21-1 is reported as a pseudogene. This CDR3 is 17 amino acids long. The CDR3 bases are TGTGCCAGCAACCAGCCCGAGGACAGGATGTGGGGAGATACGCAGTATTTT. Protein: CASNQPEDRMWGDTQYF.

The chain employs TRBV9 and TRBJ1-2; D gene unclear. CDR3 size: 15 residues. Trimming stripped 0 bases from V and 8 bases from J, with 17 bases between. CDR1 and CDR2 (germline): SGDLS, YYNGEE. CDR3 sequence: CASSVAREGTYGYTF. The CDR3 bases are TGTGCCAGCAGCGTAGCTCGAGAAGGTACCTACGGCTACACCTTC.

The DNA of the CDR3 is TGTGCCAGCTCACCGATTACTAGCGGGGGGTACAATGAGCAGTTCTTC. Protein sequence: CASSPITSGGYNEQFF. This chain joins TRBV18 and TRBJ2-1, with 12 nucleotides matching TRBD2. Looked up from germline, CDR1 is KGHSH and CDR2 is LQKENI. V trimming: 3 bases; J trimming: 4 bases; junction bases outside the gene matches: 4. The CDR3 has 16 residues.

This clone rates as medium-sized (0.01 to 0.1%). The rearrangement links TRBV30 to TRBJ1-2; D uncertain. Per germline, CDR1 GTSNPN and CDR2 SVGIG (reference sequence). The ends were cut back, 4 bases at V and 2 bases at J, with 14 bases in the middle. CDR3 length equals 14 residues. CDR3 nucleotides: TGTGCCTGGAACTCTGGAGTGGGAAACTATGGCTACACCTTC. Residues: CAWNSGVGNYGYTF.

This clone has more than one count but fewer than ten. V usage is TRBV4-1 and J usage is TRBJ1-2, with 7 bases identical to TRBD1. Germline CDR1 is MGHRA and CDR2 is YSYEKL. The V and J ends lost 3 bases and 2 bases, in that order; junction bases with no gene match: 3. CDR3 size: 14 residues. For the CDR3, the DNA is TGCGCCAGCAGCCACCTACAGGGGAACTATGGCTACACCTTC. It encodes CASSHLQGNYGYTF.

This chain connects TRBV29-1 to TRBJ1-2; D gene ambiguous. The CDR3 length is 11 residues. Germline lookup yields CDR1 SQVTM and CDR2 ANQGSEA. V lost 1 base, J lost 9 bases, and 9 bases lay in between. Here the CDR3 DNA reads TGCAGCGTTGAAGGGGTCTCAAGCTACACCTTC. Translated, it gives CSVEGVSSYTF.

The chain carries TRBV6-6 and TRBJ1-1; D gene uncertain. This CDR3 has 15 residues. The germline CDR1 and CDR2 sequences are MNHNY and SVGAGI (reference sequence). V was trimmed by 6 bases and J by 0 bases, leaving 14 bases between them. Here the CDR3 reads CASSHALLMNTEAFF. The CDR3 region has the DNA TGTGCCAGCAGCCATGCCCTTCTTATGAACACTGAAGCTTTCTTT.

V gene TRBV15 combines with J gene TRBJ1-4, with D perhaps matching TRBD1 (5 bases). V lost 1 base and J 6 bases, leaving 15 bases between the germline ends. The CDR3 covers 16 residues. CDR1 and CDR2 from the germline V gene are LNHNV and YYDKDF (reference sequence). The chain's CDR3 is CATSRGLGGIDEKLFF. The DNA of the CDR3 is TGTGCCACCAGCAGAGGCCTCGGGGGGATCGATGAAAAACTGTTTTTT.

The chain has TRBV6-5 and TRBJ1-2; 10 bases fit TRBD1. The length of the CDR3 is 15 residues. The V gene's germline CDR1 is MNHEY and CDR2 SVGAGI. J lost 7 bases, V lost 2 bases, and 7 bases had no gene match. The DNA of the CDR3 is TGTGCCAGCAGTTACCAGGACAGGGGGAGGGTTGGCTACACCTTC. Protein product: CASSYQDRGRVGYTF.

The chain uses TRBV6-5 and TRBJ2-7; 7 bases align to TRBD2. The CDR3 is 14 residues long. The V segment lost 10 bases and the J segment 4 bases; nucleotides outside the gene matches: 13. CDR1 and CDR2 (germline): MNHEY, SVGAGI. CDR3 in DNA: TGTGCCACGAGGGCGGGGCTAGCGGCGTACGAGCAGTACTTC. This translates into CATRAGLAAYEQYF.

The rearrangement links TRBV9 to TRBJ2-1; D possibly corresponds to TRBD1 (5 bases). CDR3 length equals 15 residues. Germline V lookup: CDR1 SGDLS, CDR2 YYNGEE. The V end lost 3 bases, the J end lost 5 bases, and 15 bases lay between the germline ends. CDR3 residues: CASSGPQRGHNEQFF. The CDR3 nucleotides read TGTGCCAGCAGCGGCCCTCAAAGGGGCCACAATGAGCAGTTCTTC.

For the CDR3, the DNA is TGCACCAGCAGCACCAAACTAGCGAGCAATGAGCAGTTCTTC. Residues: CTSSTKLASNEQFF. V and J are TRBV1 and TRBJ2-1; the D segment call TRBD2 is taken from the table without a DNA check. TRBV1 is marked as a pseudogene. The CDR3 runs to 14 residues.

The chain employs TRBV30 and TRBJ2-3; TRBD2 is a possible D gene (6 bases). Germline-derived CDR1 and CDR2 are GTSNPN and SVGIG (reference sequence). The CDR3 covers 14 residues. The CDR3, as DNA: TGTGCTTTTTCCTTGGGGACTGGGACAGATACGCAGTATTTT. It translates to CAFSLGTGTDTQYF.

V and J are TRBV6-4 and TRBJ2-3; 8 positions agree with TRBD2. This CDR3 comprises 15 residues. Germline V gene sequence: CDR1 MRHNA, CDR2 SNTAGT. V dropped 0 bases and J dropped 6; count of bases not matched to a gene: 5. CDR3 amino acids: CASSDSSGSADTQYF. Here the CDR3 DNA reads TGTGCCAGCAGTGACTCCAGCGGGAGTGCCGATACGCAGTATTTT.